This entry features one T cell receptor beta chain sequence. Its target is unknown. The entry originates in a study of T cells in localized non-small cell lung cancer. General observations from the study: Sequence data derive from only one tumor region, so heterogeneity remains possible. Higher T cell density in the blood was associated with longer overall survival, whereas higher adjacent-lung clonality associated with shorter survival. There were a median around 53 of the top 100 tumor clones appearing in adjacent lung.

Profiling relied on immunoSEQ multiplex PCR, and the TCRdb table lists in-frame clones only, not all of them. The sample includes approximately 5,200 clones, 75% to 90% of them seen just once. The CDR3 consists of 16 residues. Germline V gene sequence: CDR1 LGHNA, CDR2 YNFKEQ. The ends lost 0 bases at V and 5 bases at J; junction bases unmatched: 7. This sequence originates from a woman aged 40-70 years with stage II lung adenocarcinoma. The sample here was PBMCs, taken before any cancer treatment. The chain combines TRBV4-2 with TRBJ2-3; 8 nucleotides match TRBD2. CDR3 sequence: CASSQDYGRAEDTQYF. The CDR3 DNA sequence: TGTGCCAGCAGCCAAGATTACGGGAGGGCCGAAGATACGCAGTATTTT.